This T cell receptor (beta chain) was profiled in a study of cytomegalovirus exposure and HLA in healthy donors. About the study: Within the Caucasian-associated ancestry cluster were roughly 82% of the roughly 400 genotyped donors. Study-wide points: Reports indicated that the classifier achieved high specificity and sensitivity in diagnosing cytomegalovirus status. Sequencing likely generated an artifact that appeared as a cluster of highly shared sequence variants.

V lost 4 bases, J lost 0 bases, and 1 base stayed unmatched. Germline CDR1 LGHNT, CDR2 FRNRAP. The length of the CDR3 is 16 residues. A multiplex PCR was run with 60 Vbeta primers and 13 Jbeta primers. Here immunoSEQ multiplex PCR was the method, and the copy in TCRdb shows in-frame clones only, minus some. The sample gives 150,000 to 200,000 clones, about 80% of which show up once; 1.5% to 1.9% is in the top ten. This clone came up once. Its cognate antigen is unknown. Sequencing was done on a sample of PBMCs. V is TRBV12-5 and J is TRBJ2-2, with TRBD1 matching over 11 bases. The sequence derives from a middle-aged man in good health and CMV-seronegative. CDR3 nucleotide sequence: TGTGCTAGTGGTTCGGGACAGGGGGCGAACACCGGGGAGCTGTTTTTT. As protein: CASGSGQGANTGELFF.